This record concerns one T cell receptor (beta chain) sequence. Its antigen remains undetermined. No qualities accompany the bases; no much larger clone lies one base away. Taken from the germline V gene, the CDR1 and CDR2 loops are MDHEN and SYDVKM. V is reduced by 6 bases and J by 3 bases, leaving a spacing of 11 bases between them. Taken from cysteine to phenylalanine, the CDR3 has 13 residues. Left in the record is the CDR3 DNA by itself, 39 bases read in frame from the first base. The sample comes from a study of T cell changes during pregnancy in multiple sclerosis (dated by TCRdb to the late 2010s). Some background on the complete study: The study looked at changes in the T cell repertoire across pregnancy in women with multiple sclerosis.

Receptor libraries were prepared by the immunoSEQ multiplex PCR assay. Drawn from immuneACCESS, this table holds only the in-frame rearrangements with V and J called that TCRdb kept. Clones are partly lost; checked studies trace under half to an unresolved V gene and leave the rest unexplained. The sample records under 55,000 clones, 90% to 95% of which are singletons. The ten largest clonotypes hold roughly 1.8% of the sample. This TCR was sampled from a female donor with multiple sclerosis, enrolled in a pregnancy study. The V gene is TRBV28 and the J gene is TRBJ1-1; no confident D gene assignment can be made. This specimen was peripheral blood, taken in the second trimester of pregnancy. For the CDR3, the sequence is CASRPQRDTEAFF. The bases are TGTGCCAGCAGGCCCCAGAGGGACACTGAAGCTTTCTTT.